The 6 T cell receptor beta chains listed next were all sequenced from one sample in a study of blood T cell repertoires in COVID-19. Clones were read by immunoSEQ multiplex PCR, and TCRdb kept only the in-frame ones, dropping some. The sample has tens of thousands of clones, approximately 89% seen once. Sequenced input: peripheral blood. These receptors all come from a human donor with acute or convalescent COVID-19. The donor label of this sample is uncertain.

The chain recombines TRBV6-5 with TRBJ1-4; D is unclear. CDR3 length: 14 amino acids. The germline V gene encodes CDR1 MNHEY and CDR2 SVGAGI. With 4 bases removed from V and 0 bases from J, the gap between germline ends came to 6 bases. CDR3 nucleotides: TGTGCCAGCAGTTCGGAGGCAACTAATGAAAAACTGTTTTTT. This codes for CASSSEATNEKLFF.

V gene TRBV4-3 combines with J gene TRBJ2-1, with TRBD2 identical over 10 bases. Losses at the gene ends were 2 bases for V and 15 bases for J; bases not matched to a gene: 13. Germline lookup yields CDR1 LGHNA and CDR2 YSLEER. This CDR3 region has 15 residues. The CDR3 DNA sequence: TGCGCCAGCAGCCAATTCCATGGCGGGACTAGCGTTGTGTTCTTC. As protein: CASSQFHGGTSVVFF.

The chain recombines TRBV5-6 with TRBJ2-7, with 7 bases matching TRBD2. The junction had 4 bases not matched to a gene; V was cut back by 5 bases and J by 5 bases. The germline V gene encodes CDR1 SGHDT and CDR2 YYEEEE. The CDR3 is 12 residues long. CDR3 amino acids: CASRGGGHEQYF. The CDR3 DNA reads as TGTGCCAGCAGGGGCGGGGGACACGAGCAGTACTTC.

V and J are TRBV7-3 and TRBJ2-7, with 7 bases that match TRBD1. This CDR3 region has 13 residues. V lost 5 bases, J lost 6 bases, and 7 bases stayed unmatched. The V gene's germline CDR1 is SGHTA and CDR2 FQGTGA. The CDR3 here is CASSRDSPGEQYF. CDR3 DNA sequence: TGTGCCAGCAGCCGGGACAGCCCGGGCGAGCAGTACTTC.

The chain has TRBV3-1 (or the pseudogene TRBV3-2) and TRBJ2-3; 11 bases agree with TRBD2. CDR3 length equals 16 residues. J gave up 2 bases and V 4 bases, and 5 bases lay outside the gene matches. Germline V lookup: CDR1 LGHDT, CDR2 YNNKEL (reference sequence). The CDR3 DNA sequence: TGTGCCAGCAGCCCGCTAGCGGGGGGCCCCACAGATACGCAGTATTTT. Translated, it gives CASSPLAGGPTDTQYF.

The chain carries TRBV4-1 and TRBJ2-7; D unclear. Germline V CDR1 and CDR2: MGHRA, YSYEKL. The CDR3 loop spans 14 amino acids. V was cut by 0 bases and J by 3 bases, with 9 bases left in between. CDR3 sequence (DNA): TGCGCCAGCAGCCAAGATTACGGAGTCTACGAGCAGTACTTC. It translates to CASSQDYGVYEQYF.